This TCR beta chain was recovered during a study of cytomegalovirus exposure and HLA in healthy donors. Study findings and constraints: The authors considered a cluster of highly shared sequence variants likely to be a sequencing artifact.

With regard to this clone: Its specificity is not known.

The germline V and J ends were trimmed by 0 bases and 3 bases, with 6 bases remaining between them. Germline V gene data show CDR1 as SGHRS and CDR2 as YFSETQ. The CDR3 extends over 13 amino acids. PCR involved 60 Vbeta and 13 Jbeta primers. Generated by immunoSEQ multiplex PCR, the TCRdb table keeps only in-frame clones and is missing some. The sample consists of some 130,000 clones, approximately 68% of them appearing once. The sequenced sample was PBMCs. The chain joins TRBV5-1 to TRBJ1-1; no firm D call. This sequence originates from a young man in good health and CMV-seropositive. The CDR3 sequence: CASSLGRYTEAFF. The CDR3 DNA follows: TGCGCCAGCAGCTTGGGTCGGTACACTGAAGCTTTCTTT.